The rows below give T cell receptor beta chains drawn from one sample of a study of blood T cell repertoires in COVID-19. TCRdb's table, derived via immunoSEQ multiplex PCR, lists solely in-frame clones and lacks some. The table lists around 250,000 clones, around 83% of them singletons. The sequenced sample consisted of PBMCs or T cells enriched from blood (not recorded which). The source is a woman in her fifties or sixties who had been exposed to COVID-19. Each CDR3 is given with its conserved first and last residue. The D gene is left open where the match is weak. Only some rows state a clone size, as once, few, many or a class for expanded clones.

j_call: TRBJ2-6
d_call: -
v_call: TRBV18
cdr3_length: 20
clone_size: -
cdr3_nt: TGTGCCAGCTCACCGCCTCCGGGACAAGCGATTTCCTCTGGGGCCAACGTCCTGACTTTC
cdr3_aa: CASSPPPGQAISSGANVLTF

j_call: TRBJ2-7
d_call: -
v_call: TRBV5-1
cdr3_length: 14
clone_size: -
cdr3_nt: TGCGCCAGCAGCTTGGCAACAGTCTCCTACGAGCAGTACTTC
cdr3_aa: CASSLATVSYEQYF

j_call: TRBJ2-4
d_call: -
v_call: TRBV15
cdr3_length: 14
clone_size: -
cdr3_nt: TGTGCCACCGGGCCCCGTCAGGGGCTAAACATTCAGTACTTC
cdr3_aa: CATGPRQGLNIQYF

j_call: TRBJ1-2
d_call: -
v_call: TRBV27
cdr3_length: 14
clone_size: -
cdr3_nt: TGTGCCAGCAGTTTAACCGTGGGGCCTTATGGCTACACCTTC
cdr3_aa: CASSLTVGPYGYTF

j_call: TRBJ2-2
d_call: -
v_call: TRBV15
cdr3_length: 14
clone_size: -
cdr3_nt: TGTGCCACCAGAAGGACAGCCAACACCGGGGAGCTGTTTTTT
cdr3_aa: CATRRTANTGELFF

j_call: TRBJ2-7
d_call: -
v_call: TRBV7-2
cdr3_length: 13
clone_size: -
cdr3_nt: TGTGCCAGCAGCTTAAAGAGCAACTACGAGCAGTACTTC
cdr3_aa: CASSLKSNYEQYF

j_call: TRBJ2-2
d_call: -
v_call: TRBV13
cdr3_length: 15
clone_size: -
cdr3_nt: TGTGCCAGCAGCCCTACCTCAGGGTTCACCGGGGAGCTGTTTTTT
cdr3_aa: CASSPTSGFTGELFF

j_call: TRBJ1-4
d_call: TRBD1
v_call: TRBV9
cdr3_length: 15
clone_size: -
cdr3_nt: TGTGCCAGCAGCCCCACAGGGGTACTTAATGAAAAACTGTTTTTT
cdr3_aa: CASSPTGVLNEKLFF

j_call: TRBJ2-1
d_call: -
v_call: TRBV19
cdr3_length: 17
clone_size: -
cdr3_nt: TGTGCCAGTACCCGGACTAACCCCTTTGGGGACTACAATGAGCAGTTCTTC
cdr3_aa: CASTRTNPFGDYNEQFF

j_call: TRBJ1-2
d_call: -
v_call: TRBV28
cdr3_length: 13
clone_size: once
cdr3_nt: TGTGCCAGCAGTTTGACAGTAGGCTATGGCTACACCTTC
cdr3_aa: CASSLTVGYGYTF

j_call: TRBJ1-2
d_call: -
v_call: TRBV2
cdr3_length: 13
clone_size: -
cdr3_nt: TGTGCCAGCACCCCTGGACTTCTCTATGGCTACACCTTC
cdr3_aa: CASTPGLLYGYTF

j_call: TRBJ1-2
d_call: TRBD1
v_call: TRBV6-2/TRBV6-3
cdr3_length: 14
clone_size: -
cdr3_nt: TGTGCCAGCAGCCGACGGACAGGGGGATACGGCTACACCTTC
cdr3_aa: CASSRRTGGYGYTF

j_call: TRBJ1-2
d_call: TRBD1
v_call: TRBV6-4
cdr3_length: 15
clone_size: once
cdr3_nt: TGTGCCAGCAGTGACTCAGGGACAGGGGGCATTGGCTACACCTTC
cdr3_aa: CASSDSGTGGIGYTF

j_call: TRBJ1-1
d_call: -
v_call: TRBV27
cdr3_length: 13
clone_size: -
cdr3_nt: TGTGCCAGCAGCCCACGGACAGACACTGAAGCTTTCTTT
cdr3_aa: CASSPRTDTEAFF

j_call: TRBJ1-1
d_call: -
v_call: TRBV5-1
cdr3_length: 14
clone_size: -
cdr3_nt: TGCGCCAGCAGCCCCCCCGGGGTTAGCCCTGAAGCTTTCTTT
cdr3_aa: CASSPPGVSPEAFF

j_call: TRBJ2-1
d_call: -
v_call: TRBV27
cdr3_length: 15
clone_size: -
cdr3_nt: TGTGCCAGCAGTTCCCGCCGACTAGTCCACAATGAGCAGTTCTTC
cdr3_aa: CASSSRRLVHNEQFF

j_call: TRBJ2-2
d_call: TRBD2
v_call: TRBV6-5
cdr3_length: 14
clone_size: -
cdr3_nt: TGTGCCAGCAGTAAGCGGGGATACTTCGGGGAGCTGTTTTTT
cdr3_aa: CASSKRGYFGELFF

j_call: TRBJ1-2
d_call: -
v_call: TRBV27
cdr3_length: 12
clone_size: few
cdr3_nt: TGTGCCAGCAGTTTCTCAGGGAAGGGCTACACCTTC
cdr3_aa: CASSFSGKGYTF

j_call: TRBJ1-1
d_call: -
v_call: TRBV5-8
cdr3_length: 13
clone_size: -
cdr3_nt: TGTGCCAGCAGCAAAAGGCCCCGCGGTGAAGCTTTCTTT
cdr3_aa: CASSKRPRGEAFF

j_call: TRBJ2-2
d_call: TRBD2
v_call: TRBV7-9
cdr3_length: 15
clone_size: -
cdr3_nt: TGTGCCAGCAGCTTAACGGGAGGGGGCACCGGGGAGCTGTTTTTT
cdr3_aa: CASSLTGGGTGELFF

j_call: TRBJ2-7
d_call: -
v_call: TRBV2
cdr3_length: 15
clone_size: -
cdr3_nt: TGTGCCAGCAGTGGCTTTGGAGGGATCTCCTACGAGCAGTACTTC
cdr3_aa: CASSGFGGISYEQYF

j_call: TRBJ2-5
d_call: TRBD1
v_call: TRBV2
cdr3_length: 15
clone_size: -
cdr3_nt: TGTGCCAGCAGTGATTTGGGACAGGGAACAGAGACCCAGTACTTC
cdr3_aa: CASSDLGQGTETQYF

j_call: TRBJ1-1
d_call: -
v_call: TRBV18
cdr3_length: 11
clone_size: few
cdr3_nt: TGTGCCAGCTCTTCCCAGTCTGAAGCTTTCTTT
cdr3_aa: CASSSQSEAFF

j_call: TRBJ1-2
d_call: TRBD1
v_call: TRBV30
cdr3_length: 17
clone_size: once
cdr3_nt: TGTGCCTGGAGTCGGGGTCTTACCGGGACAGGGGGCAACGGCTACACCTTC
cdr3_aa: CAWSRGLTGTGGNGYTF

j_call: TRBJ1-2
d_call: TRBD1
v_call: TRBV3-1/TRBV3-2
cdr3_length: 14
clone_size: -
cdr3_nt: TGTGCCAGCAGCCTTTCCGGACAGGAGTATGGCTACACCTTC
cdr3_aa: CASSLSGQEYGYTF

j_call: TRBJ1-4
d_call: -
v_call: TRBV18
cdr3_length: 11
clone_size: -
cdr3_nt: TGTGCCAGCTCCCAGAAAGAAAAACTGTTTTTT
cdr3_aa: CASSQKEKLFF

j_call: TRBJ2-2
d_call: -
v_call: TRBV7-9
cdr3_length: 15
clone_size: -
cdr3_nt: TGTGCCAGCAGCCTCTCAAGGGAGGTGTCCGGGGAGCTGTTTTTT
cdr3_aa: CASSLSREVSGELFF

j_call: TRBJ2-7
d_call: TRBD1
v_call: TRBV5-1
cdr3_length: 14
clone_size: few
cdr3_nt: TGCGCCAGCAGCTTTCCGGGACAGGTCAACGAGCAGTACTTC
cdr3_aa: CASSFPGQVNEQYF

j_call: TRBJ1-2
d_call: -
v_call: TRBV19
cdr3_length: 13
clone_size: -
cdr3_nt: TGTGCCAGTAGTATATCCGGGGAGTATGGCTACACCTTC
cdr3_aa: CASSISGEYGYTF

j_call: TRBJ2-1
d_call: TRBD1
v_call: TRBV10-3
cdr3_length: 15
clone_size: few
cdr3_nt: TGTGCCATCAGTAATAGGACAGGGTGGTACAATGAGCAGTTCTTC
cdr3_aa: CAISNRTGWYNEQFF

j_call: TRBJ2-7
d_call: TRBD1
v_call: TRBV7-9
cdr3_length: 14
clone_size: -
cdr3_nt: TGTGCCAGCAGCCCCCGGACAGGGCCCTACGAGCAGTACTTC
cdr3_aa: CASSPRTGPYEQYF

j_call: TRBJ1-1
d_call: TRBD1
v_call: TRBV10-3
cdr3_length: 14
clone_size: -
cdr3_nt: TGTGCCATCAAACCCGGGACAGGGAACACTGAAGCTTTCTTT
cdr3_aa: CAIKPGTGNTEAFF

j_call: TRBJ1-2
d_call: -
v_call: TRBV7-8
cdr3_length: 16
clone_size: -
cdr3_nt: TGTGCCAGCAGCTTAGTTAGCAGGGCGGGGGACTATGGCTACACCTTC
cdr3_aa: CASSLVSRAGDYGYTF

j_call: TRBJ2-1
d_call: -
v_call: TRBV7-2
cdr3_length: 16
clone_size: -
cdr3_nt: TGTGCCACCCGAGTAAGGGGCGAAGAATACCCCAATGAGCAGTTCTTC
cdr3_aa: CATRVRGEEYPNEQFF

j_call: TRBJ2-2
d_call: -
v_call: TRBV2
cdr3_length: 13
clone_size: -
cdr3_nt: TGTGCCAGCAGTGAAGCGCAACTCGGGGAGCTGTTTTTT
cdr3_aa: CASSEAQLGELFF

j_call: TRBJ2-5
d_call: -
v_call: TRBV29-1
cdr3_length: 14
clone_size: once
cdr3_nt: TGCAGCGTTGAAGATATAGGGGTGAGGGAGACCCAGTACTTC
cdr3_aa: CSVEDIGVRETQYF

j_call: TRBJ1-2
d_call: -
v_call: TRBV29-1
cdr3_length: 11
clone_size: once
cdr3_nt: TGCAGCGTCGCCCTAGCGGGAGGCTACACCTTC
cdr3_aa: CSVALAGGYTF

j_call: TRBJ1-1
d_call: TRBD1
v_call: TRBV5-8
cdr3_length: 15
clone_size: -
cdr3_nt: TGTGCCAGCAGCTTGGAAAACAGGGGTGATACTGAAGCTTTCTTT
cdr3_aa: CASSLENRGDTEAFF

j_call: TRBJ2-7
d_call: TRBD2
v_call: TRBV28
cdr3_length: 15
clone_size: -
cdr3_nt: TGTGCCAGCAGTTTACTGACTAGCGGGGGGGACGAGCAGTACTTC
cdr3_aa: CASSLLTSGGDEQYF

j_call: TRBJ1-1
d_call: -
v_call: TRBV10-3
cdr3_length: 13
clone_size: -
cdr3_nt: TGTGCCATCAGTGAGTCGGAGGGGACTGAAGCTTTCTTT
cdr3_aa: CAISESEGTEAFF

j_call: TRBJ2-7
d_call: -
v_call: TRBV9
cdr3_length: 16
clone_size: once
cdr3_nt: TGTGCCAGCAGCGTCAGATGGGGGCCAACGGACTACGAGCAGTACTTC
cdr3_aa: CASSVRWGPTDYEQYF

j_call: TRBJ1-5
d_call: TRBD1
v_call: TRBV19
cdr3_length: 15
clone_size: -
cdr3_nt: TGTGCCAGCCTACAGGGGCGGAATAGCAATCAGCCCCAGCATTTT
cdr3_aa: CASLQGRNSNQPQHF

j_call: TRBJ2-7
d_call: TRBD1
v_call: TRBV3-1/TRBV3-2
cdr3_length: 13
clone_size: -
cdr3_nt: TGTGCCAGCAGCCAGGGACAGGGAAACGAGCAGTACTTC
cdr3_aa: CASSQGQGNEQYF

j_call: TRBJ1-2
d_call: -
v_call: TRBV30
cdr3_length: 12
clone_size: -
cdr3_nt: TGTGCCTGGGCCGACAGGTTCTATGGCTACACCTTC
cdr3_aa: CAWADRFYGYTF

j_call: TRBJ1-6
d_call: -
v_call: TRBV7-8
cdr3_length: 15
clone_size: -
cdr3_nt: TGTGCCAGCAGCTTAGGGGGGCTCGGGAATTCACCCCTCCACTTT
cdr3_aa: CASSLGGLGNSPLHF